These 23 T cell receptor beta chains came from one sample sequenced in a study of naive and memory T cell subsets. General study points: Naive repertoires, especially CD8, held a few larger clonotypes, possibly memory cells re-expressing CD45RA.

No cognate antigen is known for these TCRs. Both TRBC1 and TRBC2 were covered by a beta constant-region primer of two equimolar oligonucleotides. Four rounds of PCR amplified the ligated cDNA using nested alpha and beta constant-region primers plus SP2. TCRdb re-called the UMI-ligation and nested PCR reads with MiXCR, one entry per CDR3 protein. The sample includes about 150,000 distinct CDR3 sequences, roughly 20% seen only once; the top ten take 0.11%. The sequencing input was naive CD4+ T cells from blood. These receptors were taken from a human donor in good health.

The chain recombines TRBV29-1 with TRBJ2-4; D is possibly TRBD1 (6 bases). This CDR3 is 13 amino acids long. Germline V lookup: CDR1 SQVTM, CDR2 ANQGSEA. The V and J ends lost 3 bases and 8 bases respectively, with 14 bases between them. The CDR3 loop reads CSVDNRVGDIQYF. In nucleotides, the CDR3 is TGCAGCGTTGATAACAGGGTGGGGGACATTCAGTACTTC.

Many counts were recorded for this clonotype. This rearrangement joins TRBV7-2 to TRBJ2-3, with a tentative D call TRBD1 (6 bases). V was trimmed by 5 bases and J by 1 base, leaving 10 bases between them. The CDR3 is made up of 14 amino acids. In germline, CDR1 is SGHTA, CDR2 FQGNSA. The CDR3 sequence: CASSGWTGTDTQYF. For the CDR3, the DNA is TGTGCCAGCAGCGGCTGGACAGGCACAGATACGCAGTATTTT.

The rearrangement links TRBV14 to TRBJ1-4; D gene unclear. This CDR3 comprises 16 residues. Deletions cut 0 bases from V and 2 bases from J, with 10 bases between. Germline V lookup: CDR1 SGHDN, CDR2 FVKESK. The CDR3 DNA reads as TGTGCCAGCAGCCAAGAATTGGCCGGGACTAATGAAAAACTGTTTTTT. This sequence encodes CASSQELAGTNEKLFF. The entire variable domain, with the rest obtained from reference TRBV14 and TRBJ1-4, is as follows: EAGVTQFPSHSVIEKGQTVTLRCDPISGHDNLYWYRRVMGKEIKFLLHFVKESKQDESGMPNNRFLAERTGGTYSTLKVQPAELEDSGVYFCASSQELAGTNEKLFFGSGTQLSVL.

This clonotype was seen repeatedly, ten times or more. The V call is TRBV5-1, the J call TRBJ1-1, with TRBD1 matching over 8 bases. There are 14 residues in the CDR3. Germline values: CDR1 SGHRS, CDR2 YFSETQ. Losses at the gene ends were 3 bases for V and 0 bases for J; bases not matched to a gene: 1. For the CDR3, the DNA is TGCGCCAGCAGCTCGACAGGGGTGAACACTGAAGCTTTCTTT. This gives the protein CASSSTGVNTEAFF. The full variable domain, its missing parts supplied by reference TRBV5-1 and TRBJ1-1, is KAGVTQTPRYLIKTRGQQVTLSCSPISGHRSVSWYQQTPGQGLQFLFEYFSETQRNKGNFPGRFSGRQFSNSRSEMNVSTLELGDSALYLCASSSTGVNTEAFFGQGTRLTVV.

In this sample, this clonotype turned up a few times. The CDR3 spells CASRRTGAYNEQFF. The CDR3 region has the DNA TGCGCCAGCAGAAGAACGGGAGCTTACAATGAGCAGTTCTTC. J is TRBJ2-1 and V is TRBV10-2; TRBD2 might be the D (6 bases). V was shortened by 6 bases and J by 4 bases, with 13 bases between the two germline ends. CDR1 and CDR2 (germline): WSHSY, SAAADI. The CDR3 has 14 residues.

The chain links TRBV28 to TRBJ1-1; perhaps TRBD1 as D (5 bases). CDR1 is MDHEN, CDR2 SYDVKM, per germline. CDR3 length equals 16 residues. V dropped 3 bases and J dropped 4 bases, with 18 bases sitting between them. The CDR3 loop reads CASSFEKGRVGTEAFF. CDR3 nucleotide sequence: TGTGCCAGCAGTTTTGAGAAGGGACGGGTAGGCACTGAAGCTTTCTTT.

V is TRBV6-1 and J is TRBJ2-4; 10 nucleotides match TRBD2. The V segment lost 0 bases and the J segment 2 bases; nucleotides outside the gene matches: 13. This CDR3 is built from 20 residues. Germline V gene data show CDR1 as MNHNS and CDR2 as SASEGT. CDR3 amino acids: CASSEALPAGGPSTKNIQYF. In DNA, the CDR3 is TGTGCCAGCAGTGAAGCGCTTCCAGCGGGAGGGCCGTCGACCAAAAACATTCAGTACTTC.

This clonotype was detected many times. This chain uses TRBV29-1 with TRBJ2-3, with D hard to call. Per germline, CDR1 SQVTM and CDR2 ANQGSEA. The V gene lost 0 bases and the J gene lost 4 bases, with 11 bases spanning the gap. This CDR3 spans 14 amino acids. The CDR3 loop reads CSVEDPVPADTQYF. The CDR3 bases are TGCAGCGTTGAAGATCCCGTGCCAGCAGATACGCAGTATTTT.

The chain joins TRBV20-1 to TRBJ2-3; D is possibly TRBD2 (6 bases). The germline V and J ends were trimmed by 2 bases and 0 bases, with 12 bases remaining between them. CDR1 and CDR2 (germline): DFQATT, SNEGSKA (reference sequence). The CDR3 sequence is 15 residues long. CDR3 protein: CSARKGGRSTDTQYF. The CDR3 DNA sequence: TGCAGTGCTAGAAAGGGAGGTCGAAGCACAGATACGCAGTATTTT.

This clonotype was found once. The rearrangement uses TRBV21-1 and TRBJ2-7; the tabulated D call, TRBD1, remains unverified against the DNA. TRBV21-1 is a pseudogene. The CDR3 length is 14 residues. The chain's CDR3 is CASSRDRDHREQYF. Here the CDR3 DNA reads TGTGCCAGCAGCCGAGACAGGGACCATCGGGAGCAGTACTTC.

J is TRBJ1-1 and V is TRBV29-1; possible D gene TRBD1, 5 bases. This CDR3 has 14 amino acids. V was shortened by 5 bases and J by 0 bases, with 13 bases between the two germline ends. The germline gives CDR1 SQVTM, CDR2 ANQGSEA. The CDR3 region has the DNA TGCAGCGTTTTAGGGGTCAGCCTGAACACTGAAGCTTTCTTT. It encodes CSVLGVSLNTEAFF.

The CDR3 nucleotides are TGCAGTGCTAGAGGGACAGGGAACACTGAAGCTTTCTTT. Protein sequence: CSARGTGNTEAFF. The V gene is TRBV20-1, the J gene TRBJ1-1; TRBD1 agrees at 7 bases. The germline CDR1 and CDR2 sequences are DFQATT and SNEGSKA (reference sequence). The CDR3 totals 13 residues. The J segment lost 1 base and the V segment lost 1 base, leaving 0 bases of the junction unmatched.

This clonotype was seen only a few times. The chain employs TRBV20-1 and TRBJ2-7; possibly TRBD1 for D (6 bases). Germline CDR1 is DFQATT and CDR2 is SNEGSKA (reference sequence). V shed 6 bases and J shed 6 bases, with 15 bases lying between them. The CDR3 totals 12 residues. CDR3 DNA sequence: TGCAGTGCATACAGGGAAGTGGGCGAGCAGTACTTC. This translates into CSAYREVGEQYF.

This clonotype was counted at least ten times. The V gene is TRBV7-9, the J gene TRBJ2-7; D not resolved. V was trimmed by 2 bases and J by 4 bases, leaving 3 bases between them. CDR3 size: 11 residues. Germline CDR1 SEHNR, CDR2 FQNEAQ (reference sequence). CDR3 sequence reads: CASSLLYEQYF. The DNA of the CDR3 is TGTGCCAGCAGCTTACTATACGAGCAGTACTTC.

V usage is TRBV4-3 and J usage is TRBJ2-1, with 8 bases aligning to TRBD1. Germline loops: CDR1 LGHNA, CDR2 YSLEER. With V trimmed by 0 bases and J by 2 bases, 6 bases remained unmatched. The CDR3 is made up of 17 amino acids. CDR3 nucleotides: TGCGCCAGCAGCCAAGATCTTCCAGGGGGCCCCTACAATGAGCAGTTCTTC. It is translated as CASSQDLPGGPYNEQFF.

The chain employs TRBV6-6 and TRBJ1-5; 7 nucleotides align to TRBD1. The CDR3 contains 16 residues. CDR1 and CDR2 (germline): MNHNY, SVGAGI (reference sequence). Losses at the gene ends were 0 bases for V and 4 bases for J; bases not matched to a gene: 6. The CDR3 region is CASSYSLQGTNQPQHF. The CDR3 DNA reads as TGTGCCAGCAGTTACTCTCTACAGGGGACTAATCAGCCCCAGCATTTT.

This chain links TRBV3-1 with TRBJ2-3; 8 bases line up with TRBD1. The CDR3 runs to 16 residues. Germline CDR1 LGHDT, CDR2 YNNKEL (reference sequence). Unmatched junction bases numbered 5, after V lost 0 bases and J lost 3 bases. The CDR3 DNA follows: TGTGCCAGCAGCCAAGATCCCAGGGGGCTTACAGATACGCAGTATTTT. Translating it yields CASSQDPRGLTDTQYF.

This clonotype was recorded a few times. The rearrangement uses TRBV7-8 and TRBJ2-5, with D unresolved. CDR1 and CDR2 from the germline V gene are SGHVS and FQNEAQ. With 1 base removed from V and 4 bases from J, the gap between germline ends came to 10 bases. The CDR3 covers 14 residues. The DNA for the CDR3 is TGTGCCAGCAGCTTAGGTGGCCTATTAGAGACCCAGTACTTC. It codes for CASSLGGLLETQYF.

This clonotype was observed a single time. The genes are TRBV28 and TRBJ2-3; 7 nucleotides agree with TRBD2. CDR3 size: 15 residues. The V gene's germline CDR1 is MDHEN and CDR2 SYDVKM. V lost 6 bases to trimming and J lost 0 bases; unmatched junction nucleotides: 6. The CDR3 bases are TGTGCCAGCAGCGGCGGGGGAATCAGCACAGATACGCAGTATTTT. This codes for CASSGGGISTDTQYF.

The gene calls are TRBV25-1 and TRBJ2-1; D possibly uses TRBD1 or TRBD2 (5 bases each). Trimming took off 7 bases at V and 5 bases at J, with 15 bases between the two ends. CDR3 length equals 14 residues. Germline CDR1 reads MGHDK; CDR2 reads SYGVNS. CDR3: CASNPGRANNEQFF. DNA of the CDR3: TGTGCCAGCAACCCGGGACGAGCGAACAATGAGCAGTTCTTC.

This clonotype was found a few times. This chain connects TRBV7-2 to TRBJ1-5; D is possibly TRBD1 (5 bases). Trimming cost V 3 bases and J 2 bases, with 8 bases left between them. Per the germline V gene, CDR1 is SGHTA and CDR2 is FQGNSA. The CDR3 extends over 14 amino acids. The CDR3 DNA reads TGTGCCAGCAGCTTCAGGGCTGGCAATCAGCCCCAGCATTTT. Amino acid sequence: CASSFRAGNQPQHF. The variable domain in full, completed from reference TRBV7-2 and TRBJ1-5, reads GAGVSQSPSNKVTEKGKDVELRCDPISGHTALYWYRQSLGQGLEFLIYFQGNSAPDKSGLPSDRFSAERTGGSVSTLTIQRTQQEDSAVYLCASSFRAGNQPQHFGDGTRLSIL.

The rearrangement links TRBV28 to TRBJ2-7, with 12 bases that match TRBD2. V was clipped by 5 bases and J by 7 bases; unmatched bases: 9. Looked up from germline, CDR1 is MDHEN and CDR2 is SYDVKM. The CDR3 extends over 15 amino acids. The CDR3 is CASSRSLAGGYEQYF. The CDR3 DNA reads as TGTGCCAGCAGTCGCTCGCTAGCGGGAGGGTATGAGCAGTACTTC. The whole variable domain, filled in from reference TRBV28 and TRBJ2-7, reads DVKVTQSSRYLVKRTGEKVFLECVQDMDHENMFWYRQDPGLGLRLIYFSYDVKMKEKGDIPEGYSVSREKKERFSLILESASTNQTSMYLCASSRSLAGGYEQYFGPGTRLTVT.

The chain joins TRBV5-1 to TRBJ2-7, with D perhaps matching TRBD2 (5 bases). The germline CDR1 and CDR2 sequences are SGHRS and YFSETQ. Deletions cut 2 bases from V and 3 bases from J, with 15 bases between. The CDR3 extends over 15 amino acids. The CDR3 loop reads CASSFEGLSSYEQYF. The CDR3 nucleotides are TGCGCCAGCAGCTTTGAGGGCCTTTCAAGCTACGAGCAGTACTTC.